This T cell receptor (beta chain) was found in a study of OX40 agonist ivuxolimab in advanced cancers. Study overall: Three patients got partial responses; one had hepatocellular carcinoma and two had cutaneous melanoma. Study-level findings and limits: At 0.1-3.0 mg/kg, partial responders had clonal expansion among the lowest observed.

Points on this clone: Its specificity is not known. One end of the junction fails to match germline, which may point to a read error.

Libraries were prepared by immunoSEQ multiplex PCR; TCRdb keeps only in-frame clonotypes and omits some of them. The sample yields tens of thousands of clones, about 86% seen once. The starting material was CD4+ or CD8+ T cells sorted from blood, obtained in a trial of the OX40 agonist ivuxolimab. This receptor was obtained from an adult with an advanced solid tumor such as melanoma, head and neck, liver or kidney cancer.

CDR3: CASSLTGQNVLTF. DNA of the CDR3: TGTGCTAGCAGCTTAACAGGGCAGAACGTCCTGACTTTC. The chain recombines TRBV7-7 with TRBJ2-6, with D perhaps matching TRBD1 (6 bases). The CDR3 is made up of 13 amino acids. The germline V gene encodes CDR1 SSHAT and CDR2 FNYEAQ (reference sequence).